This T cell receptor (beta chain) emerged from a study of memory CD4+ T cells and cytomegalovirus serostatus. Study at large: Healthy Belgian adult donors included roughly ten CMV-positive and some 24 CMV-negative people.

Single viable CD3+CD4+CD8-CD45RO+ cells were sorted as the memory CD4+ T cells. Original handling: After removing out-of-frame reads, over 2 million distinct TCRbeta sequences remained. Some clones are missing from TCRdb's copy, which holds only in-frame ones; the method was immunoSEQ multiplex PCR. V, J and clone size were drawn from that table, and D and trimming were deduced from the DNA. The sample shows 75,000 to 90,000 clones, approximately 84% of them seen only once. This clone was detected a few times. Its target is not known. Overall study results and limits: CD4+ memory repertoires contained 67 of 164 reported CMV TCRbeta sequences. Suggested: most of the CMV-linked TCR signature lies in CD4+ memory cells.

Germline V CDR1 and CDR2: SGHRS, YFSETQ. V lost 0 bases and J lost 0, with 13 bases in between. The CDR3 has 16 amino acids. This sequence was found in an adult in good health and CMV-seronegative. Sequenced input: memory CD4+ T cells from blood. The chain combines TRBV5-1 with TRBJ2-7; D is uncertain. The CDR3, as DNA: TGCGCCAGCAGCTTGGGAATCCCCCGTTTCTCCTACGAGCAGTACTTC. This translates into CASSLGIPRFSYEQYF. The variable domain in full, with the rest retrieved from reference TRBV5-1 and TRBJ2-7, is KAGVTQTPRYLIKTRGQQVTLSCSPISGHRSVSWYQQTPGQGLQFLFEYFSETQRNKGNFPGRFSGRQFSNSRSEMNVSTLELGDSALYLCASSLGIPRFSYEQYFGPGTRLTVT.